This T cell receptor (beta chain) originates from a study of human T cells and chemical hapten exposure. General study findings and limits: DPC sensitization did not alter TCRs above 1 in 1000 frequency. Expanded TCRs formed significantly more large CDR3 similarity clusters than controls.

This clonotype was picked up many times. Its antigen remains unidentified. V lost 6 bases and J lost 6, with 17 bases in between. The CDR3 has 13 residues. CDR1 is DFQATT and CDR2 is SNEGSKA in the germline V gene (reference sequence). As to time point: pre-sensitization, week 0. This sample's treatment: therapeutic diphenylcyclopropenone sensitization with weekly scalp DPC. Each patch test followed a blood draw. The study's library attached unique molecular identifiers to single cDNA molecules. TCRdb itself ran the RACE reads through MiXCR, one entry per CDR3 protein. The table lists about 110,000 distinct CDR3 sequences, 10% to 15% of them singletons.

The sample in question was whole blood, obtained in connection with sensitization to the hapten diphenylcyclopropenone (DPC). The rearrangement uses TRBV20-1 and TRBJ1-1; possibly TRBD1 for D (6 bases). The source of this sequence is a woman aged 45-65 years with alopecia areata. Some clones in this sample may be carry-over from other donors' samples. The chain's CDR3 is CSATRQALAEAFF. CDR3 nucleotide sequence: TGCAGTGCCACTAGACAGGCTCTTGCTGAAGCTTTCTTT.